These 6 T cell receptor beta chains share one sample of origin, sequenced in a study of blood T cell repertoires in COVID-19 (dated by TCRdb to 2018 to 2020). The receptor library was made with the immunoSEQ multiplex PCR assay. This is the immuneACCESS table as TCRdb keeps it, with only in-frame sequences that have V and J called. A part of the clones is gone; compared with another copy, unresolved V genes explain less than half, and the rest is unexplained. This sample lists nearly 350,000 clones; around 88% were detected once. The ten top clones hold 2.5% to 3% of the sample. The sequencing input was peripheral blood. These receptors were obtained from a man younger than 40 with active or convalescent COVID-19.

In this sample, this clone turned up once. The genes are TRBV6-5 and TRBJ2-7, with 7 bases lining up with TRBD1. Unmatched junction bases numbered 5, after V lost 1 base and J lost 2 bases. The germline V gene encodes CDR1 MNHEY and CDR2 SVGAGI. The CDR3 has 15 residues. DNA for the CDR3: TGTGCCAGCAGTTACTTCCGGGACAGAGCCTACGAGCAGTACTTC. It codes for CASSYFRDRAYEQYF.

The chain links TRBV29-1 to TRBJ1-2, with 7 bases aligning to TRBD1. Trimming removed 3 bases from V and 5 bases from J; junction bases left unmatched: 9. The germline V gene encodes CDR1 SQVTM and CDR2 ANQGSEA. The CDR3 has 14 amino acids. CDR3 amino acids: CSVDHPRGTYGYTF. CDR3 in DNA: TGCAGCGTTGATCATCCCAGGGGGACGTATGGCTACACCTTC.

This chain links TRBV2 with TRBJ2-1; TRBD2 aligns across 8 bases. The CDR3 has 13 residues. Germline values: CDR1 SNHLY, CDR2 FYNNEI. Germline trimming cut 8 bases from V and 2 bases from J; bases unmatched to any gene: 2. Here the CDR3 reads CASDGGAYNEQFF. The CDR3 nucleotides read TGTGCCAGCGACGGGGGGGCCTACAATGAGCAGTTCTTC. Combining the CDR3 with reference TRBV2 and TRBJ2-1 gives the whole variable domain EPEVTQTPSHQVTQMGQEVILRCVPISNHLYFYWYRQILGQKVEFLVSFYNNEISEKSEIFDDQFSVERPDGSNFTLKIRSTKLEDSAMYFCASDGGAYNEQFFGPGTRLTVL.

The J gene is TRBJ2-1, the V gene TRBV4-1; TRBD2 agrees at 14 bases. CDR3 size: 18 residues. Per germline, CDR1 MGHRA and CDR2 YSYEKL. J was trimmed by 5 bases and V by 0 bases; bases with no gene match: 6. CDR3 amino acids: CASSQEGLAGVSHNEQFF. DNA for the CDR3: TGCGCCAGCAGCCAAGAGGGACTAGCGGGAGTATCCCACAATGAGCAGTTCTTC.

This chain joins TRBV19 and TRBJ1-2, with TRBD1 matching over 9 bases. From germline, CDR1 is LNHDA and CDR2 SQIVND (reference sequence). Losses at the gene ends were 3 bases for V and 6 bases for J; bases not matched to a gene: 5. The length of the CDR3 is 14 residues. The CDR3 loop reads CASSMRDRDHGYTF. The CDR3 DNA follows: TGTGCCAGTAGTATGCGGGACAGGGATCATGGCTACACCTTC. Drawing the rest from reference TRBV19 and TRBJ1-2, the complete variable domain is DGGITQSPKYLFRKEGQNVTLSCEQNLNHDAMYWYRQDPGQGLRLIYYSQIVNDFQKGDIAEGYSVSREKKESFPLTVTSAQKNPTAFYLCASSMRDRDHGYTFGSGTRLTVV.

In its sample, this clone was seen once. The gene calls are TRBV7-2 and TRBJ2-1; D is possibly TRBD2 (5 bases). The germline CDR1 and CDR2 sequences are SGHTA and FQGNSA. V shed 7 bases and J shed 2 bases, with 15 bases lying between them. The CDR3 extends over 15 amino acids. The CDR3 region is CASITRPGTYNEQFF. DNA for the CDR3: TGTGCCAGCATCACTAGACCGGGGACCTACAATGAGCAGTTCTTC.